These T cell receptor beta chains were read from a single sample in a study of T cell changes during pregnancy in multiple sclerosis. The protocol was immunoSEQ multiplex PCR, while the TCRdb copy is restricted to in-frame clones and leaves out a portion. Seen here are almost 35,000 clones, approximately 91% observed once, and the top ten hold 4% to 5%. The sample was peripheral blood, taken in the second trimester of pregnancy. The receptor set was obtained from a female donor in good health, enrolled as a control in a pregnancy study. Each CDR3 is given with its conserved first and last residue. The D gene is left open where the match is weak. Expanded clones get a size class; other rows say once, few or many, or leave the size out.

v_call	clone_size	j_call	d_call	cdr3_nt	cdr3_aa
TRBV6-5	NA	TRBJ1-2	TRBD1	TGTGCCAGCAGTTATGATGACAGGGGTTATGGCTACACCTTC	CASSYDDRGYGYTF
TRBV9	NA	TRBJ2-7	NA	TGTGCCAGCAGCGTAGCGGGGAAATCTTACGAGCAGTACTTC	CASSVAGKSYEQYF
TRBV9	NA	TRBJ2-1	TRBD2	TGTGCCAGCAGCGTCCCAAATAGCGGGGGCGACAATGAGCAGTTCTTC	CASSVPNSGGDNEQFF
TRBV11-2	few	TRBJ1-3	TRBD1	TGTGCCAGCAGCCCCTCCGGGACAGGGTATGGAAACACCATATATTTT	CASSPSGTGYGNTIYF
TRBV6-6	NA	TRBJ2-3	NA	TGTGCCAGCAGTTACGCGGTATCAAGCGGCACAGATACGCAGTATTTT	CASSYAVSSGTDTQYF
TRBV4-3	NA	TRBJ2-7	TRBD2	TGCGCCAGCAGCCAAGATCGGAGCGGGATTAACGAGCAGTACTTC	CASSQDRSGINEQYF
TRBV5-5	NA	TRBJ2-7	NA	TGTGCCAGCAGCTTGAGGCGGGAGCAGTACTTC	CASSLRREQYF
TRBV28	NA	TRBJ2-1	NA	TGTGCCAGCAGTCCTACCGGGAGCAACTACAATGAGCAGTTCTTC	CASSPTGSNYNEQFF
TRBV5-1	NA	TRBJ2-7	TRBD1	TGCGCCAGCAGCCCTCCGGACAGGGGGGTATCCTACGAGCAGTACTTC	CASSPPDRGVSYEQYF
TRBV7-9	NA	TRBJ2-7	NA	TGTGCCAGCACCACCAGCAGGGGCGGGAGCTCCTACGAGCAGTACTTC	CASTTSRGGSSYEQYF
TRBV7-7	NA	TRBJ2-7	TRBD2	TGTGCTAGCAGCTCCTGGGGGGGCTACGAGCAGTACTTC	CASSSWGGYEQYF
TRBV27	NA	TRBJ1-1	NA	TGTGCCAGCAGTTTATCCCCCAGGAACACTGAAGCTTTCTTT	CASSLSPRNTEAFF
TRBV29-1	NA	TRBJ1-1	TRBD1	TGCAGCGTCCCCAAGGGGGCGGGGAACACTGAAGCTTTCTTT	CSVPKGAGNTEAFF
TRBV4-1	NA	TRBJ1-1	TRBD1	TGCGCCAGCAGCCGAACAGGGACAGCGCCTGAAGCTTTCTTT	CASSRTGTAPEAFF
TRBV6-1	NA	TRBJ1-5	NA	TGTGCCAGCACTCCGGGTCTGGAATTACAGCCCCAGCATTTT	CASTPGLELQPQHF
TRBV19	NA	TRBJ2-2	TRBD2	TGTGCCAGTAGTGCCGGACTAGCCGGGGAGCTGTTTTTT	CASSAGLAGELFF
TRBV7-6	NA	TRBJ2-7	TRBD1	TGTGCCAGCAGCGCGACAGGGGTGGAGGAGCAGTACTTC	CASSATGVEEQYF
TRBV30	NA	TRBJ1-5	TRBD1	TGTGCCTGGAGTGGAACAGGGGGTCAGCCCCAGCATTTT	CAWSGTGGQPQHF
TRBV9	NA	TRBJ1-1	TRBD1	TGTGCCAGCAGCCCGGACAGGGGGCGACCGGCCACTGAAGCTTTCTTT	CASSPDRGRPATEAFF
TRBV6-1	NA	TRBJ2-3	TRBD2	TGTGCCAGCAGTGAAGAGGCTAGCGGTGGACCAGATACGCAGTATTTT	CASSEEASGGPDTQYF
TRBV19	NA	TRBJ1-1	TRBD1	TGTGCCAGTAGTATACAGGGGGGGAACACTGAAGCTTTCTTT	CASSIQGGNTEAFF
TRBV7-9	once	TRBJ1-4	NA	TGTGCCAGCAGCCCCACCTTCAGGGTAAATCAGAATGAAAAACTGTTTTTT	CASSPTFRVNQNEKLFF
TRBV4-3	NA	TRBJ1-2	NA	TGCGCCAGCAGCAACTGGGACAAGGCCTATGGCTACACCTTC	CASSNWDKAYGYTF
TRBV19	NA	TRBJ1-1	TRBD1	TGTGCCAGTAGTAGCAGGGGGATGAGAACTGAAGCTTTCTTT	CASSSRGMRTEAFF
TRBV4-2	NA	TRBJ2-2	NA	TGTGCCAGCAGCCAAGATTATTGGGGGGCGAACACCGGGGAGCTGTTTTTT	CASSQDYWGANTGELFF
TRBV11-3	NA	TRBJ2-1	NA	TGTGCCAGCACCAACAACAGCAATGAGCAGTTCTTC	CASTNNSNEQFF
TRBV28	NA	TRBJ2-7	TRBD1	TGTGCCAGCAGCGTGCTGGGACAGGCGGGATCCTACGAGCAGTACTTC	CASSVLGQAGSYEQYF
TRBV7-2	NA	TRBJ1-1	TRBD1	TGTGCCAGCAGCCCCAATGGACAGGGTCAAACTTTCTTT	CASSPNGQGQTFF
TRBV5-4	once	TRBJ1-2	NA	TGTGCCAGCAGCTTGCCAGGGGCGAAAGAGGGCTACACCTTC	CASSLPGAKEGYTF
TRBV20-1	NA	TRBJ2-7	NA	TGCAGTGCTAGAGACAGCTACGAGCAGTACTTC	CSARDSYEQYF
TRBV9	NA	TRBJ2-1	NA	TGTGCCAGCAGCGTAGCGGGTAATGGCGATGAGCAGTTCTTC	CASSVAGNGDEQFF
TRBV27	NA	TRBJ1-2	TRBD1	TGTGCCAGCAGTTTATCAACAGGGGAATATGGCTACACCTTC	CASSLSTGEYGYTF
TRBV29-1	NA	TRBJ1-2	NA	TGCAGCGTTCTTAGGGGGTCTGGCTACACCTTC	CSVLRGSGYTF
TRBV7-9	NA	TRBJ2-5	NA	TGTGCCAGCAGCTTAGATCGACAGCAAGAGACCCAGTACTTC	CASSLDRQQETQYF
TRBV6-5	NA	TRBJ2-3	TRBD2	TGTGCCAGCAGTTACTCTAGCGGGAGGGCCACAGATACGCAGTATTTT	CASSYSSGRATDTQYF
TRBV27	once	TRBJ1-2	NA	TGTGCCAGCACCCGCGGGGGGCGAGGAGGAGGCTACACCTTC	CASTRGGRGGGYTF
TRBV29-1	NA	TRBJ2-3	TRBD2	TGCAGCGTAGGTTCGGGGGGGCAAGGAGATACGCAGTATTTT	CSVGSGGQGDTQYF
TRBV12-5	NA	TRBJ2-2	NA	TGTGCTAGTGGTCCCGGACAGAACACCGGGGAGCTGTTTTTT	CASGPGQNTGELFF
TRBV15	once	TRBJ1-2	TRBD1	TGTGCCACCCGAAGACAGGGCGGAAAGATAAACTATGGCTACACCTTC	CATRRQGGKINYGYTF
TRBV27	few	TRBJ2-7	TRBD2	TGTGCCAGCAGCTGGGGAGGGACTTCCTCTAGAGCCTACGAGCAGTACTTC	CASSWGGTSSRAYEQYF
TRBV27	NA	TRBJ2-7	NA	TGTGCCAGCAGTTTAGGAGTCGGGACTTGCTCCTACGAGCAGTACTTC	CASSLGVGTCSYEQYF
TRBV7-9	NA	TRBJ2-7	NA	TGTGCCAGCAGCTACCGAGGGGGCTACGAGCAGTACTTC	CASSYRGGYEQYF
TRBV7-8	NA	TRBJ2-1	NA	TGTGCCAGCAGCTTAGCGGAACTAGCTTACAATGAGCAGTTCTTC	CASSLAELAYNEQFF
TRBV27	once	TRBJ1-5	NA	TGTGCCAGCAGTTTATACAGGGGCAATCAGCCCCAGCATTTT	CASSLYRGNQPQHF
TRBV5-1	NA	TRBJ2-3	NA	TGCGCCAGCAGCCCTTGGCCAGATAAGACAGATACGCAGTATTTT	CASSPWPDKTDTQYF
TRBV5-1	once	TRBJ2-1	NA	TGCGCCAGCAGGGTTGGGGGGTCTGAGCAGTTCTTC	CASRVGGSEQFF
TRBV6-1	NA	TRBJ2-7	NA	TGTGCCAGCAGTGAAGATCGGGATCCCCCCTACGAGCAGTACTTC	CASSEDRDPPYEQYF
TRBV6-1	NA	TRBJ2-7	TRBD1	TGTGCCAGCAGTGACGTAATTCGGACAGGGGAAGGGGAGCAGTACTTC	CASSDVIRTGEGEQYF
TRBV6-6	NA	TRBJ2-7	TRBD1	TGTGCCAGCAGTTACCACGGGACAGGAGGCGAGCAGTACTTC	CASSYHGTGGEQYF
TRBV6-6	few	TRBJ2-7	TRBD2	TGTGCCAGCAGAAGGACTAGCGATGCCTACGAGCAGTACTTC	CASRRTSDAYEQYF
TRBV2	once	TRBJ2-7	TRBD2	TGTGCCAGCACACACCCGGGACTAGCGGGGAGCTACGAGCAGTACTTC	CASTHPGLAGSYEQYF
TRBV7-9	NA	TRBJ1-3	NA	TGTGCCAGCAGCCCCTCGGGAGGAAACACCATATATTTT	CASSPSGGNTIYF
TRBV18	NA	TRBJ2-2	NA	TGTGCCAGCTCACCACCCTTAGTTTCCGGGGAGCTGTTTTTT	CASSPPLVSGELFF